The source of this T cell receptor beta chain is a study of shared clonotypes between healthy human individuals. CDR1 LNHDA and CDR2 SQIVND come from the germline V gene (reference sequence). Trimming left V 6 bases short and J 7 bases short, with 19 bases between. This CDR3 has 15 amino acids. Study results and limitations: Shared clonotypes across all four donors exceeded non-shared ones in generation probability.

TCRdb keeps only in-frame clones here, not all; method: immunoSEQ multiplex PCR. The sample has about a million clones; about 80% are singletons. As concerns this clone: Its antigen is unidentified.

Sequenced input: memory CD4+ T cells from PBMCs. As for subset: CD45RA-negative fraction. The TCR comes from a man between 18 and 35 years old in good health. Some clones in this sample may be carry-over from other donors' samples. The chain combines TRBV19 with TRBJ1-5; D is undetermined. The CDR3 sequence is CASRELIGETQPQHF. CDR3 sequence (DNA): TGTGCCAGTAGAGAACTGATTGGGGAAACCCAGCCCCAGCATTTT.